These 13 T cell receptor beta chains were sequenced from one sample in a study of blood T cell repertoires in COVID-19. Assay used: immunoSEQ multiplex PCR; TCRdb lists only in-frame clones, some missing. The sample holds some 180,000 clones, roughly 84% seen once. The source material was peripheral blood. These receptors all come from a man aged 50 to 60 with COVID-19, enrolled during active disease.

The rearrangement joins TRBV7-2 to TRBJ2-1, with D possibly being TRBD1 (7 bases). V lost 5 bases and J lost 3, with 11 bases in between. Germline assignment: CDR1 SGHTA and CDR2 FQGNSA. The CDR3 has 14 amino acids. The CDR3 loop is CASSAGQYYNEQFF. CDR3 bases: TGTGCCAGCAGCGCGGGACAGTACTACAATGAGCAGTTCTTC.

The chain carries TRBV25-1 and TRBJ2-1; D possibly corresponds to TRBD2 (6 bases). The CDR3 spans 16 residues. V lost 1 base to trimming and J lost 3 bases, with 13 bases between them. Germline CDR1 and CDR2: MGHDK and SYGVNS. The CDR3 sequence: CASSESRSSDYNEQFF. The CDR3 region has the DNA TGTGCCAGCAGTGAATCACGGTCTAGCGACTACAATGAGCAGTTCTTC.

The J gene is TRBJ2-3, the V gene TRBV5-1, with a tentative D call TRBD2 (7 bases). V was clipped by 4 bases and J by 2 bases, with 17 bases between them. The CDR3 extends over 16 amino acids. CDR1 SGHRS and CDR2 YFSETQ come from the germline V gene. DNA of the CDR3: TGCGCCAGCAGCCCCGGGCGGGGGCCCTCCACAGATACGCAGTATTTT. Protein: CASSPGRGPSTDTQYF.

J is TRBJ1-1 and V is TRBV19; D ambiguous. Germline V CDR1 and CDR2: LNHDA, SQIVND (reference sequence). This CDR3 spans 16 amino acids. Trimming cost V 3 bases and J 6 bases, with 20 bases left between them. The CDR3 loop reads CASSIGPPGRGAEAFF. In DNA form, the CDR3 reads TGTGCCAGTAGTATCGGACCCCCCGGGAGAGGCGCTGAAGCTTTCTTT.

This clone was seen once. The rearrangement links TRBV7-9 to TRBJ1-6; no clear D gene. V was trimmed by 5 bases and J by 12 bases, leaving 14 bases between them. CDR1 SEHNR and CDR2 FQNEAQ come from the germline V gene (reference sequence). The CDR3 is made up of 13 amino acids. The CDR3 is CASSQDGLQPLHF. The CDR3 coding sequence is TGTGCCAGCAGCCAGGACGGACTTCAACCCCTCCACTTT. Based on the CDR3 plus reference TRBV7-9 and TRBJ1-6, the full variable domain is DTGVSQNPRHKITKRGQNVTFRCDPISEHNRLYWYRQTLGQGPEFLTYFQNEAQLEKSRLLSDRFSAERPKGSFSTLEIQRTEQGDSAMYLCASSQDGLQPLHFGNGTRLTVT.

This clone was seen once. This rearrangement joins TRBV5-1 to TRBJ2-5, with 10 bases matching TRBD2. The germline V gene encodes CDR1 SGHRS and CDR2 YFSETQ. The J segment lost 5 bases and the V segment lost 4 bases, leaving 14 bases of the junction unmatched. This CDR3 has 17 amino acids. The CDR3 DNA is TGCGCCAGCAGCCCCGTGGAGCGGGAGGGCCTCAAGGAGACCCAGTACTTC. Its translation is CASSPVEREGLKETQYF.

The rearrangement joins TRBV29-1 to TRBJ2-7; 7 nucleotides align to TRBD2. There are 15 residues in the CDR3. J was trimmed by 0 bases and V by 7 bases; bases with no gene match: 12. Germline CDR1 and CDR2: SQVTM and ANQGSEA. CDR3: CSAAPDGGTSYEQYF. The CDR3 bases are TGCAGCGCCGCCCCCGACGGGGGGACCTCCTACGAGCAGTACTTC.

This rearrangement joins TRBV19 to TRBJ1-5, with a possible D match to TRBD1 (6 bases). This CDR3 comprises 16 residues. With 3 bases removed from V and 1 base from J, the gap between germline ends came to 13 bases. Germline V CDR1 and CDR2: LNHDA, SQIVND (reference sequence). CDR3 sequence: CASSMGAEPSNQPQHF. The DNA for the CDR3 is TGTGCCAGTAGTATGGGGGCAGAACCCAGCAATCAGCCCCAGCATTTT. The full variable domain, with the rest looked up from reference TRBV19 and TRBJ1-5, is DGGITQSPKYLFRKEGQNVTLSCEQNLNHDAMYWYRQDPGQGLRLIYYSQIVNDFQKGDIAEGYSVSREKKESFPLTVTSAQKNPTAFYLCASSMGAEPSNQPQHFGDGTRLSIL.

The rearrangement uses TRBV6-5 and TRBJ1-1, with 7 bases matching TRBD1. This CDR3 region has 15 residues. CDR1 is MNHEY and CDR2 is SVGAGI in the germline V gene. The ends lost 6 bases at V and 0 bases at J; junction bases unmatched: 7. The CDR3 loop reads CASRSQQGMNTEAFF. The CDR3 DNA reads TGTGCCAGCAGATCACAACAGGGGATGAACACTGAAGCTTTCTTT.

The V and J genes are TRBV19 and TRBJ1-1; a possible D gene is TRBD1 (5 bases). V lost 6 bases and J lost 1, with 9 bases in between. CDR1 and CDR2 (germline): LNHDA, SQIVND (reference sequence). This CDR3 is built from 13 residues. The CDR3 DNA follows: TGTGCCAGTAGGCGGGGGACGAACACTGAAGCTTTCTTT. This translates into CASRRGTNTEAFF.

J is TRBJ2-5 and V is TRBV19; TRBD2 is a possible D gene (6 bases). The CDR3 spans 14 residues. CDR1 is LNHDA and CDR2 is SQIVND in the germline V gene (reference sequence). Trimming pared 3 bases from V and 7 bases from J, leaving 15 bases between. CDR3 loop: CASSIGSEEGTQYF. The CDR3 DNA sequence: TGTGCCAGTAGTATCGGGAGCGAGGAGGGGACCCAGTACTTC.

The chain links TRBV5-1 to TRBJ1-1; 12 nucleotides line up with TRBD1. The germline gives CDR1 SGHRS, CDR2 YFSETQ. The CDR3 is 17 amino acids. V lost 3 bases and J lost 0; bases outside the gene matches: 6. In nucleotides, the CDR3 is TGCGCCAGCAGCTCCGGGACAGGGGGCTACATGAACACTGAAGCTTTCTTT. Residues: CASSSGTGGYMNTEAFF. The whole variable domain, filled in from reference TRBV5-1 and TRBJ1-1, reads KAGVTQTPRYLIKTRGQQVTLSCSPISGHRSVSWYQQTPGQGLQFLFEYFSETQRNKGNFPGRFSGRQFSNSRSEMNVSTLELGDSALYLCASSSGTGGYMNTEAFFGQGTRLTVV.

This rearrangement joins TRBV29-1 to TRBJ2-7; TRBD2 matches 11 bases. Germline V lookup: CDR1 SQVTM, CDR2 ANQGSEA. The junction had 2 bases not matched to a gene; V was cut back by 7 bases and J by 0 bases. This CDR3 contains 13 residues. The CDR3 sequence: CSGGLAGSYEQYF. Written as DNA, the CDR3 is TGCAGCGGCGGACTAGCGGGCTCCTACGAGCAGTACTTC.